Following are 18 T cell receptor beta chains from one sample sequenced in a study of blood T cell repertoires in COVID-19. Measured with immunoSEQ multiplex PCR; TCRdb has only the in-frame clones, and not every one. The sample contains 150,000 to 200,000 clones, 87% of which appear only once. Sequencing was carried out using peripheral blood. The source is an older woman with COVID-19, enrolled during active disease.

CDR3 DNA sequence: TGTGCCTGGAATGGACTAGCCCTAGAGAAGCAGTACTTC. Residues: CAWNGLALEKQYF. This chain connects TRBV30 to TRBJ2-7; TRBD2 agrees at 8 bases. Trimming removed 4 bases from V and 8 bases from J; junction bases left unmatched: 10. The CDR3 contains 13 residues. CDR1 and CDR2 from the germline V gene are GTSNPN and SVGIG (reference sequence).

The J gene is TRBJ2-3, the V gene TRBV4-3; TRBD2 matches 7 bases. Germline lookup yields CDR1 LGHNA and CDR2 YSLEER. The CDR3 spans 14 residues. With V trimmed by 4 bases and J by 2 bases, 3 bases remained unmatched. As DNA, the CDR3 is TGCGCCAGCAGCCGGAGCGGGAACACAGATACGCAGTATTTT. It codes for CASSRSGNTDTQYF.

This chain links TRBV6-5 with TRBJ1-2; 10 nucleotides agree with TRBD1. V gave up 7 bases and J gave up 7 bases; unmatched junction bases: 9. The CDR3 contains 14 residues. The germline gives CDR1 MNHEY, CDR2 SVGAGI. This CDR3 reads CASTVPGQGFGYTF. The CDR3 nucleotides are TGTGCCAGCACTGTACCGGGACAGGGGTTTGGCTACACCTTC.

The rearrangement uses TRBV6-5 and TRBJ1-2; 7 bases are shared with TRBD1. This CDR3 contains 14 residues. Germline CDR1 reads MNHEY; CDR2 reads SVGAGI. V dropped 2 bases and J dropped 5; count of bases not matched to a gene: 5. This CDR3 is CASSYRGRFYGYTF. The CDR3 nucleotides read TGTGCCAGCAGTTACAGGGGGCGCTTTTATGGCTACACCTTC.

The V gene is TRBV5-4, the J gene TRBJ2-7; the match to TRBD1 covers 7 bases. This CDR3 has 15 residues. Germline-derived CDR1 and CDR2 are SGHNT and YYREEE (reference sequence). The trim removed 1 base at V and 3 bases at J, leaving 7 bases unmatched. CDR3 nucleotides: TGTGCCAGCAGCTTGAAGGGACAGAGCCTCTACGAGCAGTACTTC. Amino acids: CASSLKGQSLYEQYF.

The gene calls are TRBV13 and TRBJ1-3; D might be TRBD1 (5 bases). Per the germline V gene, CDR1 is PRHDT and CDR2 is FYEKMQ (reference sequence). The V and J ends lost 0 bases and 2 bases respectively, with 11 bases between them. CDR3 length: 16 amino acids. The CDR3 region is CASSLGRRGTGNTIYF. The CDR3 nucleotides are TGTGCCAGCAGCTTAGGCCGACGGGGGACTGGAAACACCATATATTTT.

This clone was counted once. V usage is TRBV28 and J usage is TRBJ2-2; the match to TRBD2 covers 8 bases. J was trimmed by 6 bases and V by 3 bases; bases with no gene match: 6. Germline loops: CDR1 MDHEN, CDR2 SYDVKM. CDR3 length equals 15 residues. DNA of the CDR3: TGTGCCAGCAGTTTTCCCGGGAGGGCCTCCGGGGAGCTGTTTTTT. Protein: CASSFPGRASGELFF.

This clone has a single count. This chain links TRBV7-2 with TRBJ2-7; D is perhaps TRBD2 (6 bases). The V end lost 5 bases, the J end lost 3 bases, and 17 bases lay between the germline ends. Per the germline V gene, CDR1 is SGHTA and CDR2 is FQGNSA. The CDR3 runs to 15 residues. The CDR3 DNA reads TGTGCCAGCAGCACCCCTAAGCGGGTTAGCTACGAGCAGTACTTC. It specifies CASSTPKRVSYEQYF.

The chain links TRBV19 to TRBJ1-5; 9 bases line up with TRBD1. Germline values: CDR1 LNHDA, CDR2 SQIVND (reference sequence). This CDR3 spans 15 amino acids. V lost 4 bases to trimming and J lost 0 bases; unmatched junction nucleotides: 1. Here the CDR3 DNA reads TGTGCCAGTAGTAGGGGACAGGGTAGCAATCAGCCCCAGCATTTT. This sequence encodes CASSRGQGSNQPQHF.

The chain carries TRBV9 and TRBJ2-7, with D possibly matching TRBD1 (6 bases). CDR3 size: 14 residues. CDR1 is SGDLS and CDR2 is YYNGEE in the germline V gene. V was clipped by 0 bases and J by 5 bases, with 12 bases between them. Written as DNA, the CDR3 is TGTGCCAGCAGCGTAGATACAGGGATACACGAGCAGTACTTC. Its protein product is CASSVDTGIHEQYF.

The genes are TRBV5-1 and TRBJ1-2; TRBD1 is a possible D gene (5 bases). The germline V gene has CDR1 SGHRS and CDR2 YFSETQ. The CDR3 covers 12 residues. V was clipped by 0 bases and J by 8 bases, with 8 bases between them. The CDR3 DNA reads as TGCGCCAGCAGCTTGGAACAGGAAGGCTACACCTTC. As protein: CASSLEQEGYTF.

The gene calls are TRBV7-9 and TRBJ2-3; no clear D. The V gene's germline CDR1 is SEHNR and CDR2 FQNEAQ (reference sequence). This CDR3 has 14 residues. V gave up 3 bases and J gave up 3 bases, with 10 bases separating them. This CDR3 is CASSLRQGTDTQYF. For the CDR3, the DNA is TGTGCCAGCAGCTTGCGGCAAGGTACAGATACGCAGTATTTT.

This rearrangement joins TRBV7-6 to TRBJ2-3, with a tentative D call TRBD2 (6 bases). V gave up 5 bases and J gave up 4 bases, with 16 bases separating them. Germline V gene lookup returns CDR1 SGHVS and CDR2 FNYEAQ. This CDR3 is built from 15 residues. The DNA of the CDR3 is TGTGCCAGCAGCACCCCCGGAGGGCCGTCAGATACGCAGTATTTT. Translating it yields CASSTPGGPSDTQYF.

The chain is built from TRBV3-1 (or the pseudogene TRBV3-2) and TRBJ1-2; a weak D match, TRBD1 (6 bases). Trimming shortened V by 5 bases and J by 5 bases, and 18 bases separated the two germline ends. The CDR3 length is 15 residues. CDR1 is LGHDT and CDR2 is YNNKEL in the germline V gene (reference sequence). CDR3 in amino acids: CASSTPWTVPYGYTF. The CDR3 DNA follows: TGTGCCAGCAGCACCCCTTGGACAGTTCCTTATGGCTACACCTTC.

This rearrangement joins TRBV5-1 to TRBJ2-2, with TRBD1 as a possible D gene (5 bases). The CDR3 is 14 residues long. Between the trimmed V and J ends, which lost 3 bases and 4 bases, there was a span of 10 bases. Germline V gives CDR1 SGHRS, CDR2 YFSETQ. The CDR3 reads CASSSMTATGELFF. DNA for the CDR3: TGCGCCAGCAGCTCGATGACAGCCACCGGGGAGCTGTTTTTT.

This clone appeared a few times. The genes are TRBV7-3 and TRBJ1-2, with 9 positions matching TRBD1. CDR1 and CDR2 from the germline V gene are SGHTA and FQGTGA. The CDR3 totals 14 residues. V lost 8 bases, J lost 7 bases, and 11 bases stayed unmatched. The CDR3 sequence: CASRWGQGRGGYTF. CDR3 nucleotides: TGTGCCAGCCGGTGGGGACAGGGACGTGGTGGCTACACCTTC.

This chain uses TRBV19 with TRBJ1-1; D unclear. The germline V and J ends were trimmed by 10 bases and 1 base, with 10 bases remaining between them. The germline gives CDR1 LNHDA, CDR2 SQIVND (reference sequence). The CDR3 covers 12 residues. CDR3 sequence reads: CATLAGNTEAFF. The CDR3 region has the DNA TGTGCCACCCTAGCGGGGAACACTGAAGCTTTCTTT.

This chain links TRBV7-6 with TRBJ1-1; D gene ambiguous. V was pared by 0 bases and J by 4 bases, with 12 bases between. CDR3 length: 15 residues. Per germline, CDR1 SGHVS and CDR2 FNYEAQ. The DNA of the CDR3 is TGTGCCAGCAGCTTAGCCCAGGCCTTGTTCACTGAAGCTTTCTTT. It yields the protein CASSLAQALFTEAFF.